This T cell receptor (beta chain) is from a study of post-analysis software for immune sequencing data. Turning to the study itself: There were relapsing-remitting, secondary progressive and progressive-relapsing multiple sclerosis among the disease courses included.

Trimming shortened V by 3 bases and J by 4 bases, and 14 bases separated the two germline ends. The CDR3 loop spans 15 amino acids. The germline V gene has CDR1 LGHNT and CDR2 FRNRAP. Concerning this clonotype itself: Antigen specificity is unknown.

Findings and limits, study-wide: Significantly lower normalized Chao1 diversity was found in patients with multiple sclerosis relative to controls. The five TRBV segments detected at higher frequency in patients than in controls included TRBV5-6, TRBV5-1 and TRBV20-1. With F measure, samples from one preparation batch clustered together strongly.

Tagging with unique molecular identifiers was a feature of the TCR beta cDNA libraries. A population of roughly 0.85 to 11 million T cells gave rise to around 530,000 cDNA molecules. TCRdb reanalysed the PCR reads using MiXCR and keeps one entry per CDR3 protein. The data show approximately 770,000 distinct CDR3 sequences, around 46% seen once. The chain has TRBV12-5 and TRBJ2-3; TRBD2 is a possible D gene (5 bases). This clonotype was obtained from a girl aged 10 to 17 with multiple sclerosis. Sequenced: blood. In nucleotides, the CDR3 is TGTGCTAGTGGTTTAGTGGGAGAAGGTGCAGATACGCAGTATTTT. The encoded protein is CASGLVGEGADTQYF.